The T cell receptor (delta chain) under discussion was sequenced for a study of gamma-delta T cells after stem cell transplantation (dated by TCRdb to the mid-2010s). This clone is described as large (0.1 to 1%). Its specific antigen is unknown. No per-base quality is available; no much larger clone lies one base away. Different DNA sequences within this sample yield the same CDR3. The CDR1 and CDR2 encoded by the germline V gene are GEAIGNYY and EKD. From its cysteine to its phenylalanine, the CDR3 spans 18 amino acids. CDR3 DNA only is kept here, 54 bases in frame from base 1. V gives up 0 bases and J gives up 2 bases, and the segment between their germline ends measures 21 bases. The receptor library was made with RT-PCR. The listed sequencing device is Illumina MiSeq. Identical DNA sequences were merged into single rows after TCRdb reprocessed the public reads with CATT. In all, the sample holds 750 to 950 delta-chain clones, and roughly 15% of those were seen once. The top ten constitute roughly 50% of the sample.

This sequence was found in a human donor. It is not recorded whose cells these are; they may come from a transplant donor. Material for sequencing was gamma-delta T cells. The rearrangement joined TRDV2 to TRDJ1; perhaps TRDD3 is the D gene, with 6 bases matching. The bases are TGTGCCTGTGACACCGTTGGGGGTCCCCCCTATGGGACCGATAAACTCATCTTT. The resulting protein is CACDTVGGPPYGTDKLIF.